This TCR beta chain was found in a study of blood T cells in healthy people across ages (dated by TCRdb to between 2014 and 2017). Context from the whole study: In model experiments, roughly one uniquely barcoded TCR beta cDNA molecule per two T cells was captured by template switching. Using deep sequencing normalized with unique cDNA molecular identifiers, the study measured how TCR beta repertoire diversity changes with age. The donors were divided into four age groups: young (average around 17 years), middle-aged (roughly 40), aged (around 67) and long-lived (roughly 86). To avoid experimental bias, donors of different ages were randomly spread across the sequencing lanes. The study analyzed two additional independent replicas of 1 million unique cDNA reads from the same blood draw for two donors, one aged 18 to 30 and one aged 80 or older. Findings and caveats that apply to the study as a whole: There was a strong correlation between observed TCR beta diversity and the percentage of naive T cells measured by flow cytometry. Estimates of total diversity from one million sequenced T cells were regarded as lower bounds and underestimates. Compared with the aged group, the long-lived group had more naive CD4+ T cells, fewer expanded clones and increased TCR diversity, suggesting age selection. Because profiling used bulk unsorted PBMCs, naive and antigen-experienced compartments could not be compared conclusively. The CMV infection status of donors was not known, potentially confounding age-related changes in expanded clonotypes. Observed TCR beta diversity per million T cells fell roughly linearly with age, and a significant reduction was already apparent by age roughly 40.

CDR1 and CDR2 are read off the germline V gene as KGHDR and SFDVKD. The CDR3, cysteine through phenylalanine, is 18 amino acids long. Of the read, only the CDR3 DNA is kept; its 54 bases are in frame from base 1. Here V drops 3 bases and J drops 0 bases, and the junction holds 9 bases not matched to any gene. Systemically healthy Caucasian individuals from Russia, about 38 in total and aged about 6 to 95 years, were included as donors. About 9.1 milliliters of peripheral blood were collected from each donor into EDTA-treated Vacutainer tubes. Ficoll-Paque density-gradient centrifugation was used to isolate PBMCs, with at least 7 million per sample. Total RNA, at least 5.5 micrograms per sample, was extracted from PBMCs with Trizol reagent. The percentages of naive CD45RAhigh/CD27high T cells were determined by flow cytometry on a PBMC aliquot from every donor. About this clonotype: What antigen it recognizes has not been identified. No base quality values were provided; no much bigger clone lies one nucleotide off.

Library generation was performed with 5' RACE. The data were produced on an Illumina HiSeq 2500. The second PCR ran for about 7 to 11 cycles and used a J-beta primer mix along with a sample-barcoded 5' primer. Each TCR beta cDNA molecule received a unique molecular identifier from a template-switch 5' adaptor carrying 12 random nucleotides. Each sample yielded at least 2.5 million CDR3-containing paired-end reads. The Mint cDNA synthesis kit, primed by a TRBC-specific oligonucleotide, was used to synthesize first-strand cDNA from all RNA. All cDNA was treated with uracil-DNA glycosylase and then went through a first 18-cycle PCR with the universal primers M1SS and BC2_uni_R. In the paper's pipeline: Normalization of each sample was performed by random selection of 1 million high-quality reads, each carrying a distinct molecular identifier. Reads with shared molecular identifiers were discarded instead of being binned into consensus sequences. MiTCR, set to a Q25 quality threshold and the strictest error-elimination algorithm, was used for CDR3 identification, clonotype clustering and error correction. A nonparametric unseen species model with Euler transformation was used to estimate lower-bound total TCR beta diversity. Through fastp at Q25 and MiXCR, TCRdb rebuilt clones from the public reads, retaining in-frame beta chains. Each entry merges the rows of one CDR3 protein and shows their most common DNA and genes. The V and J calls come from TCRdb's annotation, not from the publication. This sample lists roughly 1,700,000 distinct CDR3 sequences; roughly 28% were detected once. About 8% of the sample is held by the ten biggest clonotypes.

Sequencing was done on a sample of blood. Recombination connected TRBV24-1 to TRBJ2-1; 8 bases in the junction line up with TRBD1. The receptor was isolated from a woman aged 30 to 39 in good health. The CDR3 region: CATSDPAGTGSSYNEQFF. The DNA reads TGTGCCACCAGTGATCCTGCCGGGACAGGAAGCTCCTACAATGAGCAGTTCTTC.